A single sample is the source of the 12 T cell receptor beta chains below, sequenced in a study of shared clonotypes between healthy human individuals. The protocol was immunoSEQ multiplex PCR, while the TCRdb copy is restricted to in-frame clones and leaves out a portion. The table records about 730,000 clones, 55% to 75% of them present only once. Material: memory CD4+ T cells sorted from blood. Stated subset: CD45RA-negative fraction. The receptor source for this set is a woman in her twenties or thirties in good health.

This chain links TRBV13 with TRBJ2-5; D assignment may be TRBD1 or TRBD2 (5 bases each). CDR3 length: 16 residues. The V gene's germline CDR1 is PRHDT and CDR2 FYEKMQ (reference sequence). Trimming took 2 bases from V and 4 from J, leaving 17 bases between them. CDR3 sequence (DNA): TGTGCCAGCAGCTTATCACGGGACCAGCTCAGAGAGACCCAGTACTTC. Protein sequence: CASSLSRDQLRETQYF.

The rearrangement links TRBV7-8 to TRBJ2-1, with 8 nucleotides matching TRBD2. V shed 5 bases, J shed 8 bases, and the junction held 14 bases outside the gene matches. The CDR3 consists of 16 residues. The germline CDR1 and CDR2 sequences are SGHVS and FQNEAQ. The DNA of the CDR3 is TGTGCCAGCAGCATAAAGCGGGGGAGCATTAGGGATGAGCAGTTCTTC. Encoded protein: CASSIKRGSIRDEQFF.

The chain recombines TRBV30 with TRBJ1-5; TRBD1 matches 10 bases. The CDR3 consists of 17 residues. Germline-derived CDR1 and CDR2 are GTSNPN and SVGIG (reference sequence). V lost 1 base to trimming and J lost 6 bases; unmatched junction nucleotides: 12. The CDR3 coding sequence is TGTGCCTGGAGTGGGATTGGGACAGGGGCCGGGAGTCAGCCCCAGCATTTT. Residues: CAWSGIGTGAGSQPQHF.

Here the CDR3 DNA reads TGTGCCAGCAGCGCGGGACTAGCGGGAGCGGGGTCCTACGAGCAGTACTTC. It encodes CASSAGLAGAGSYEQYF. The rearrangement links TRBV9 to TRBJ2-7, with 14 bases lining up with TRBD2. The CDR3 runs to 17 residues. Germline CDR1 SGDLS, CDR2 YYNGEE. V lost 3 bases, J lost 1 base, and 6 bases stayed unmatched. Looking up the rest from reference TRBV9 and TRBJ2-7 gives the full variable domain: DSGVTQTPKHLITATGQRVTLRCSPRSGDLSVYWYQQSLDQGLQFLIQYYNGEERAKGNILERFSAQQFPDLHSELNLSSLELGDSALYFCASSAGLAGAGSYEQYFGPGTRLTVT.

This chain's CDR3 is CAWKSLWTYTQYF. The CDR3 coding sequence is TGTGCCTGGAAATCACTATGGACCTATACGCAGTATTTT. J is TRBJ2-3 and V is TRBV30; D unresolved. CDR3 size: 13 residues. With 4 bases removed from V and 7 bases from J, the gap between germline ends came to 15 bases. Germline V gives CDR1 GTSNPN, CDR2 SVGIG (reference sequence).

J is TRBJ2-5 and V is TRBV4-2, with 7 bases aligning to TRBD2. The last part of the DNA fits TRBJ2-7 better; the J call may be wrong. Germline values: CDR1 LGHNA, CDR2 YNFKEQ. The CDR3 is made up of 15 amino acids. The CDR3 coding sequence is TGTGCCAGCAGCCAAACCACTAGCGCTTCCTACGAGCAGTACTTC. The encoded protein is CASSQTTSASYEQYF.

The V gene is TRBV14, the J gene TRBJ2-7; TRBD2 is a possible D gene (5 bases). The CDR3 length is 14 residues. Trimming removed 0 bases from V and 5 bases from J, with 11 bases in between. From germline, CDR1 is SGHDN and CDR2 FVKESK. CDR3 DNA: TGTGCCAGCAGCCAAGATATGAACGGGGACGAGCAGTACTTC. The encoded protein is CASSQDMNGDEQYF.

This clone has just a few counts. Other DNA variants within this sample encode the same CDR3. This chain uses TRBV11-2 with TRBJ2-3; 8 positions agree with TRBD2. The germline gives CDR1 SGHAT, CDR2 FQNNGV. CDR3 size: 14 residues. V lost 5 bases to trimming and J lost 4 bases; unmatched junction nucleotides: 5. Here the CDR3 DNA reads TGTGCCAGCAGCCTAGGACTAGCAGCAGATACGCAGTATTTT. Translated, it gives CASSLGLAADTQYF.

The chain combines TRBV11-2 with TRBJ1-4, with 7 bases aligning to TRBD1. With 1 base clipped from V and 7 bases from J, the junction kept 3 bases outside the gene matches. The CDR3 runs to 14 residues. CDR1 is SGHAT and CDR2 is FQNNGV in the germline V gene. The CDR3 sequence: CASSLGQGVEKLFF. CDR3 nucleotides: TGTGCCAGCAGCTTAGGGCAGGGGGTTGAAAAACTGTTTTTT.

This clone was counted a few times. The V call is TRBV6-1, the J call TRBJ1-5; D is unclear. The CDR3 covers 15 residues. V was cut by 7 bases and J by 3 bases, with 16 bases left in between. Germline V gene sequence: CDR1 MNHNS, CDR2 SASEGT. The CDR3 spells CASTNGPEANQPQHF. CDR3 coding DNA: TGTGCCAGCACCAATGGGCCCGAAGCCAATCAGCCCCAGCATTTT.

This chain joins TRBV28 and TRBJ1-5; the D is unclear. The CDR3 loop spans 15 amino acids. V lost 2 bases, J lost 7 bases, and 15 bases lay in between. The germline V gene encodes CDR1 MDHEN and CDR2 SYDVKM. CDR3 nucleotides: TGTGCCAGCAGTTTAATTCGCGGAGGCCTCCAGCCCCAGCATTTT. It translates to CASSLIRGGLQPQHF.

The rearrangement uses TRBV28 and TRBJ2-1, with D perhaps TRBD1 (5 bases). The germline gives CDR1 MDHEN, CDR2 SYDVKM. Trimming took 2 bases from V and 10 from J, leaving 9 bases between them. The CDR3 extends over 12 amino acids. The CDR3 protein is CASSLQGMEQFF. As DNA, the CDR3 is TGTGCCAGCAGTTTACAGGGTATGGAGCAGTTCTTC.